This is a list of T cell receptor beta chains from one sample in a study of long-term antiretroviral therapy in people with HIV. TCRdb's table, derived via immunoSEQ multiplex PCR, lists solely in-frame clones and lacks some. This table holds around 30,000 clones, 95% found once. The specimen comprised unsorted PBMCs, sampled 5.3 years after starting antiretroviral therapy. These receptors were obtained from a man aged 25-40 years with HIV. Each CDR3 is given with its conserved first and last residue. D genes are given only for firm matches. Clone size is stated in some rows and not others, as once, few, many or a class when expanded.

J gene | D gene | clone size | V gene | CDR3 length | CDR3 protein | CDR3 DNA
TRBJ2-1 | NA | once | TRBV11-2 | 12 | CASSSFLDEQFF | TGTGCCAGCAGCTCCTTTCTGGATGAGCAGTTCTTC
TRBJ1-2 | TRBD1 | NA | TRBV6-1 | 16 | CASSEPWTGVVYGYTF | TGTGCCAGCAGTGAACCGTGGACAGGGGTTGTCTATGGCTACACCTTC
TRBJ1-2 | NA | NA | TRBV10-1 | 19 | CASSESPWGRSLANYGYTF | TGCGCCAGCAGTGAGTCCCCTTGGGGCAGGTCCCTAGCTAACTATGGCTACACCTTC
TRBJ1-3 | NA | NA | TRBV4-1 | 15 | CASSRTVSSGNTIYF | TGCGCCAGCAGCAGAACTGTTAGCTCTGGAAACACCATATATTTT
TRBJ2-1 | TRBD2 | NA | TRBV11-2 | 17 | CASSRVGQTSGSNEQFF | TGTGCCAGCAGCCGCGTGGGTCAGACTAGCGGGAGCAATGAGCAGTTCTTC
TRBJ2-7 | TRBD1 | NA | TRBV5-1 | 14 | CASSRDRVPYEQYF | TGCGCCAGCAGCCGGGACAGGGTCCCTTACGAGCAGTACTTC
TRBJ2-7 | NA | NA | TRBV9 | 13 | CASSPGGSYEQYF | TGTGCCAGCAGCCCCGGGGGATCCTACGAGCAGTACTTC
TRBJ2-5 | NA | NA | TRBV9 | 15 | CASSVFGGGGETQYF | TGTGCCAGCAGCGTATTCGGCGGGGGCGGGGAGACCCAGTACTTC
TRBJ2-7 | NA | NA | TRBV5-1 | 14 | CASSLLEGAGRQYF | TGCGCCAGCAGCTTATTAGAGGGGGCGGGGAGGCAGTACTTC
TRBJ2-5 | NA | NA | TRBV2 | 14 | CASRAVTEQETQYF | TGTGCCAGCAGAGCAGTAACGGAGCAAGAGACCCAGTACTTC
TRBJ2-2 | NA | NA | TRBV7-7 | 14 | CASSLDPNTGELFF | TGTGCTAGCAGCTTGGACCCGAACACCGGGGAGCTGTTTTTT
TRBJ2-2 | TRBD2 | NA | TRBV9 | 18 | CASSPGLAAIANTGELFF | TGTGCCAGCAGCCCAGGACTAGCGGCCATCGCGAACACCGGGGAGCTGTTTTTT
TRBJ1-3 | NA | NA | TRBV28 | 17 | CASSPPLGGGSGNTIYF | TGTGCCAGCAGTCCACCTCTCGGAGGGGGGTCTGGAAACACCATATATTTT
TRBJ2-1 | TRBD2 | NA | TRBV13 | 19 | CASSLGGLAGGGSRNEQFF | TGTGCCAGCAGCTTAGGGGGACTAGCGGGAGGGGGGTCTCGGAATGAGCAGTTCTTC
TRBJ2-7 | TRBD1 | NA | TRBV30 | 13 | CAWETGERSEQYF | TGTGCCTGGGAGACAGGGGAAAGGAGCGAGCAGTACTTC
TRBJ2-7 | TRBD1 | NA | TRBV7-9 | 18 | CASSSDLGIRGLPYEQYF | TGTGCCAGCAGCTCGGACCTAGGCATCAGGGGGCTCCCCTACGAGCAGTACTTC
TRBJ2-7 | NA | NA | TRBV5-1 | 13 | CASSPFEGHEQYF | TGCGCCAGCAGCCCTTTTGAGGGCCACGAGCAGTACTTC
TRBJ1-5 | TRBD1 | NA | TRBV30 | 17 | CAWSAWDSYFGNQPQHF | TGTGCCTGGAGCGCTTGGGACAGTTACTTTGGCAATCAGCCCCAGCATTTT
TRBJ2-2 | NA | NA | TRBV4-1 | 13 | CATGDLNTGELFF | TGCGCCACGGGGGATCTGAACACCGGGGAGCTGTTTTTT
TRBJ2-3 | NA | NA | TRBV4-1 | 16 | CASSQTLQRYTDTQYF | TGCGCCAGTTCCCAAACCCTCCAGCGGTACACAGATACGCAGTATTTT
TRBJ2-3 | NA | NA | TRBV19 | 14 | CASSLSTFTDTQYF | TGTGCCAGTAGTCTCTCGACTTTCACAGATACGCAGTATTTT
TRBJ1-1 | TRBD1 | NA | TRBV6-5 | 15 | CASSGGQGLYTEAFF | TGTGCCAGCAGTGGAGGACAGGGGTTGTACACTGAAGCTTTCTTT
TRBJ2-1 | TRBD1 | NA | TRBV25-1 | 15 | CASSDPQGAYNEQFF | TGTGCCAGCAGTGACCCACAGGGGGCATACAATGAGCAGTTCTTC
TRBJ2-7 | TRBD2 | NA | TRBV7-9 | 15 | CASSWSGATRNEQYF | TGTGCCAGCAGTTGGAGCGGGGCTACTCGGAACGAGCAGTACTTC
TRBJ1-2 | NA | once | TRBV2 | 14 | CASSDVSASYGYTF | TGTGCCAGCAGTGACGTCAGCGCGAGCTATGGCTACACCTTC
TRBJ2-2 | NA | NA | TRBV5-1 | 13 | CASSLDGTGELFF | TGCGCCAGCAGCTTGGACGGCACCGGGGAGCTGTTTTTT